This passage covers 20 T cell receptor beta chains from one sample sequenced in a study of T cell responses to AZD1222 COVID-19 vaccine. Clones were read by immunoSEQ multiplex PCR, and TCRdb kept only the in-frame ones, dropping some. The profile shows approximately 150,000 clones, over 90% of them singletons. The specimen was peripheral blood, collected on day 0 of AZD1222 vaccination. The receptors originated from an adult in good health.

This rearrangement joins TRBV14 to TRBJ2-1; possibly TRBD1 for D (6 bases). Germline V lookup: CDR1 SGHDN, CDR2 FVKESK. The CDR3 covers 13 residues. V was pared by 0 bases and J by 15 bases, with 15 bases between. This chain's CDR3 is CASSQEIDRRRFF. The CDR3 bases are TGTGCCAGCAGCCAAGAGATCGACAGGAGGAGGTTCTTC.

The chain recombines TRBV28 with TRBJ1-3; no clear D. This CDR3 is 15 amino acids long. Trimming removed 6 bases from V and 3 bases from J, with 15 bases in between. Germline-derived CDR1 and CDR2 are MDHEN and SYDVKM. The CDR3 DNA follows: TGTGCCAGCAGCCCCCAGGTCGGTGATGGAAACACCATATATTTT. Translated, it gives CASSPQVGDGNTIYF.

This clone has just one count. The chain joins TRBV6-5 to TRBJ2-1; no reliable D call. The V gene lost 0 bases and the J gene lost 8 bases, with 11 bases spanning the gap. The germline V gene has CDR1 MNHEY and CDR2 SVGAGI. CDR3 size: 14 residues. The CDR3 loop reads CASSYSRTSDEQFF. The CDR3 coding sequence is TGTGCCAGCAGTTACTCGCGAACTTCCGATGAGCAGTTCTTC.

The chain is built from TRBV19 and TRBJ1-2; D not resolved. This CDR3 contains 14 residues. Germline-derived CDR1 and CDR2 are LNHDA and SQIVND (reference sequence). Trimming left V 7 bases short and J 2 bases short, with 14 bases between. The CDR3 reads CASTLLPGNYGYTF. CDR3 bases: TGTGCCAGTACCCTCCTCCCGGGGAACTATGGCTACACCTTC.

This chain uses TRBV7-9 with TRBJ2-3; 8 positions match TRBD2. V dropped 2 bases and J dropped 6; count of bases not matched to a gene: 7. Per the germline V gene, CDR1 is SEHNR and CDR2 is FQNEAQ (reference sequence). The CDR3 contains 15 residues. The CDR3 spells CASSLPGTSLDTQYF. The CDR3 nucleotides read TGTGCCAGCAGCTTACCCGGGACTAGTCTTGATACGCAGTATTTT.

The J gene is TRBJ2-1, the V gene TRBV5-1, with TRBD1 matching 8 bases. Germline loops: CDR1 SGHRS, CDR2 YFSETQ. The trim removed 0 bases at V and 6 bases at J, leaving 5 bases unmatched. The CDR3 contains 15 residues. CDR3 amino acids: CASSLDLTGGNEQFF. The CDR3 DNA reads as TGCGCCAGCAGCTTGGACCTTACAGGGGGCAATGAGCAGTTCTTC. The complete variable domain, with remaining parts taken from reference TRBV5-1 and TRBJ2-1, reads KAGVTQTPRYLIKTRGQQVTLSCSPISGHRSVSWYQQTPGQGLQFLFEYFSETQRNKGNFPGRFSGRQFSNSRSEMNVSTLELGDSALYLCASSLDLTGGNEQFFGPGTRLTVL.

This chain links TRBV7-9 with TRBJ1-2, with a tentative D call TRBD1 (5 bases). The germline gives CDR1 SEHNR, CDR2 FQNEAQ (reference sequence). This CDR3 comprises 14 residues. Trimming cost V 5 bases and J 3 bases, with 13 bases left between them. CDR3 sequence (DNA): TGTGCCAGCAGCCTTGGGGCAGGAGACTATGGCTACACCTTC. It specifies CASSLGAGDYGYTF.

The V and J genes are TRBV29-1 and TRBJ2-2; D call uncertain. CDR1 and CDR2 from the germline V gene are SQVTM and ANQGSEA. This CDR3 is 14 amino acids long. Deletions cut 6 bases from V and 3 bases from J, with 14 bases between. CDR3: CSVPGPAHTGELFF. The DNA for the CDR3 is TGCAGCGTGCCGGGCCCAGCGCACACCGGGGAGCTGTTTTTT.

This clone appeared a single time. The chain is built from TRBV11-2 and TRBJ1-4; D might be TRBD1 (6 bases). This CDR3 contains 14 residues. Germline V lookup: CDR1 SGHAT, CDR2 FQNNGV. The V gene lost 5 bases and the J gene lost 5 bases, with 12 bases spanning the gap. The CDR3 DNA reads as TGTGCCAGCAGCAAACGGACAGAGAATGAAAAACTGTTTTTT. It is translated as CASSKRTENEKLFF.

This sequence joins TRBV30 and TRBJ2-5; tentative D call: TRBD2 (7 bases). This CDR3 is 13 amino acids long. The V gene lost 4 bases and the J gene lost 3 bases, with 12 bases spanning the gap. Per the germline V gene, CDR1 is GTSNPN and CDR2 is SVGIG (reference sequence). Written as DNA, the CDR3 is TGTGCCTGGAACGCGGGGGCCGAAGAGACCCAGTACTTC. This translates into CAWNAGAEETQYF.

A single count supports this clone. This chain links TRBV12-3 or TRBV12-4 with TRBJ2-2; D not certain. The CDR3 is 12 residues long. V lost 2 bases and J 6 bases, leaving 4 bases between the germline ends. CDR3 sequence: CASSLRPGELFF. The CDR3 bases are TGTGCCAGCAGTTTACGGCCCGGGGAGCTGTTTTTT.

The rearrangement uses TRBV28 and TRBJ2-1; 13 bases are shared with TRBD2. With V trimmed by 2 bases and J by 6 bases, 7 bases remained unmatched. The CDR3 extends over 17 amino acids. In germline, CDR1 is MDHEN, CDR2 SYDVKM. The CDR3 nucleotides are TGTGCCAGCAGTTTAGGCCCGGGACTAGCGGGACCCAATGAGCAGTTCTTC. This encodes CASSLGPGLAGPNEQFF.

Comment on this clone: Other DNA sequences of this sample code for an identical CDR3. The chain uses TRBV7-2 and TRBJ2-7, with 8 bases lining up with TRBD1. Looked up from germline, CDR1 is SGHTA and CDR2 is FQGNSA. V lost 5 bases to trimming and J lost 6 bases; unmatched junction nucleotides: 6. The CDR3 extends over 13 amino acids. The CDR3 DNA follows: TGTGCCAGCAGCCTCGACAGGGGCCGCGAGCAGTACTTC. It codes for CASSLDRGREQYF.

V gene TRBV7-3 combines with J gene TRBJ1-2, with 9 bases lining up with TRBD1. Germline values: CDR1 SGHTA, CDR2 FQGTGA. The CDR3 consists of 17 residues. Trimming removed 4 bases from V and 4 bases from J; junction bases left unmatched: 13. DNA of the CDR3: TGTGCCAGCAGCTATAAACCACAGGGGGCCGGCGGCTATGGCTACACCTTC. Its translation is CASSYKPQGAGGYGYTF.

The genes are TRBV28 and TRBJ2-7; D may be TRBD2 (7 bases). Between the trimmed V and J ends, which lost 6 bases and 1 base, there was a span of 19 bases. Germline CDR1 MDHEN, CDR2 SYDVKM. The CDR3 covers 16 residues. The CDR3, as DNA: TGTGCCAGCAGCCTTGGGGGGGCCGGACGGTCCTACGAGCAGTACTTC. Translated, it gives CASSLGGAGRSYEQYF.

This chain connects TRBV27 to TRBJ1-1; D gene ambiguous. CDR1 and CDR2 from the germline V gene are MNHEY and SMNVEV (reference sequence). V lost 6 bases and J lost 5, with 13 bases in between. This CDR3 has 13 residues. The CDR3 is CASRLVRRTEAFF. The CDR3, as DNA: TGTGCCAGCAGACTCGTCCGAAGAACTGAAGCTTTCTTT.

A single count supports this clone. This rearrangement joins TRBV7-2 to TRBJ2-7, with a weak D call TRBD2 (6 bases). V was shortened by 5 bases and J by 4 bases, with 15 bases between the two germline ends. Germline V gene data show CDR1 as SGHTA and CDR2 as FQGNSA. The CDR3 runs 14 residues. The CDR3 spells CASSPGVGGYEQYF. The CDR3 region has the DNA TGTGCCAGCAGCCCAGGAGTGGGAGGATACGAGCAGTACTTC.

This sequence joins TRBV6-5 and TRBJ2-7, with 8 bases matching TRBD1. With 6 bases clipped from V and 4 bases from J, the junction kept 8 bases outside the gene matches. This CDR3 contains 14 residues. Per the germline V gene, CDR1 is MNHEY and CDR2 is SVGAGI. CDR3 amino acids: CASSIRGRGYEQYF. Written as DNA, the CDR3 is TGTGCCAGCAGCATCAGGGGGCGCGGATACGAGCAGTACTTC.

The chain recombines TRBV30 with TRBJ1-6; D is possibly TRBD1 (5 bases). The germline V gene encodes CDR1 GTSNPN and CDR2 SVGIG (reference sequence). The germline V and J ends were trimmed by 3 bases and 8 bases, with 20 bases remaining between them. The CDR3 contains 16 residues. The CDR3 coding sequence is TGTGCCTGGAGCCTTCCTGGAGGCGGGGGGGATTCACCCCTCCACTTT. It specifies CAWSLPGGGGDSPLHF. Full variable domain (rest looked up from reference TRBV30 and TRBJ1-6): SQTIHQWPATLVQPVGSPLSLECTVEGTSNPNLYWYRQAAGRGLQLLFYSVGIGQISSEVPQNLSASRPQDRQFILSSKKLLLSDSGFYLCAWSLPGGGGDSPLHFGNGTRLTVT.

The chain uses TRBV3-1 (or the pseudogene TRBV3-2) and TRBJ1-1, with D unresolved. CDR1 and CDR2 (germline): LGHDT, YNNKEL (reference sequence). V was pared by 1 base and J by 6 bases, with 12 bases between. The CDR3 runs to 14 residues. The CDR3 sequence is CASSQAGSYPEAFF. In nucleotides, the CDR3 is TGTGCCAGCAGCCAAGCTGGCAGCTACCCTGAAGCTTTCTTT.